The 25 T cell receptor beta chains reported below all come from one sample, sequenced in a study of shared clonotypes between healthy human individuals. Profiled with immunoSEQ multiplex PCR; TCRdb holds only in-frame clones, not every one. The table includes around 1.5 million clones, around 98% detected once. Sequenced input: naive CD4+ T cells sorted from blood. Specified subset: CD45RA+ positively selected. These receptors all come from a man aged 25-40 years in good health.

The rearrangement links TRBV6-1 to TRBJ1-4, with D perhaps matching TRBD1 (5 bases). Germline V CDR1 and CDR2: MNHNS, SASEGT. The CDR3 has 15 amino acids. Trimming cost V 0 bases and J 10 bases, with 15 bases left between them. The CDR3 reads CASSEARRERGKLFF. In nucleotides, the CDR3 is TGTGCCAGCAGTGAAGCGCGCAGGGAGAGAGGAAAACTGTTTTTT.

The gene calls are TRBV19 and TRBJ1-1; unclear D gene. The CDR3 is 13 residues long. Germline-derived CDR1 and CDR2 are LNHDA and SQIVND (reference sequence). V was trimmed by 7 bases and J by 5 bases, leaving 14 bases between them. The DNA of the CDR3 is TGTGCCAGTATATCGGGAGTGGGGACTGAAGCTTTCTTT. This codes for CASISGVGTEAFF.

In DNA, the CDR3 is TGTGCCAGCCGGGAACTTCCCTACAATGAGCAGTTCTTC. Protein: CASRELPYNEQFF. J is TRBJ2-1 and V is TRBV2; D perhaps matches TRBD2 (5 bases). Trimming removed 8 bases at V and 2 bases at J, with 10 bases between. The CDR3 is 13 residues long. Germline-derived CDR1 and CDR2 are SNHLY and FYNNEI.

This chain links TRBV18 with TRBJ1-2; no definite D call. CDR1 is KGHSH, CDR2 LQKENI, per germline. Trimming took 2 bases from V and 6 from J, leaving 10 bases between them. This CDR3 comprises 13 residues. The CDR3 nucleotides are TGTGCCAGCTCACCAGAAAAGGGTGATGGCTACACCTTC. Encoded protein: CASSPEKGDGYTF.

The DNA for the CDR3 is TGTGCCAGCAGTTCTCTGGGGGAGAACTACGAGCAGTACTTC. Its protein is CASSSLGENYEQYF. This chain connects TRBV6-5 to TRBJ2-7; D could derive from TRBD1 or TRBD2 (5 bases each). Germline V CDR1 and CDR2: MNHEY, SVGAGI. The V end lost 4 bases, the J end lost 3 bases, and 13 bases lay between the germline ends. The CDR3 spans 14 residues.

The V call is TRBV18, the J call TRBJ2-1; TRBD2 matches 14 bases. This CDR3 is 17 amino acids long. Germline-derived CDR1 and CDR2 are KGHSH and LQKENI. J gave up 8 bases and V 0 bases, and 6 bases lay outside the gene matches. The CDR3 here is CASSPPGTSGSMYEQFF. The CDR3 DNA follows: TGTGCCAGCTCACCACCTGGGACTAGCGGGAGTATGTATGAGCAGTTCTTC.

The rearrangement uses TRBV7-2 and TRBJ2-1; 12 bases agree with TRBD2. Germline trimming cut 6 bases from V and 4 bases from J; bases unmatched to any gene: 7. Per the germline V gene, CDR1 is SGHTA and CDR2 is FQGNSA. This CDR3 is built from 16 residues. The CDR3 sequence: CASSPGTSGSYNEQFF. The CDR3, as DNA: TGTGCCAGCAGTCCAGGGACTAGCGGGTCTTACAATGAGCAGTTCTTC.

CDR3 sequence: CASSLMDNEQFF. The CDR3 nucleotides read TGTGCCAGCAGTTTAATGGATAATGAGCAGTTCTTC. The J gene is TRBJ2-1, the V gene TRBV28, with no clear D. Per the germline V gene, CDR1 is MDHEN and CDR2 is SYDVKM. V gave up 2 bases and J gave up 7 bases, with 6 bases separating them. The CDR3 runs to 12 residues. Full variable domain (outside the CDR3, taken from reference TRBV28 and TRBJ2-1): DVKVTQSSRYLVKRTGEKVFLECVQDMDHENMFWYRQDPGLGLRLIYFSYDVKMKEKGDIPEGYSVSREKKERFSLILESASTNQTSMYLCASSLMDNEQFFGPGTRLTVL.

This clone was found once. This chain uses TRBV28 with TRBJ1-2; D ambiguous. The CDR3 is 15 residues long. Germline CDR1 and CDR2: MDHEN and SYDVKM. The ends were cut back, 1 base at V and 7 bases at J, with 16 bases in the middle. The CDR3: CASSLLAVGLSGYTF. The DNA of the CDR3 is TGTGCCAGCAGTTTATTGGCAGTAGGTCTGTCTGGCTACACCTTC.

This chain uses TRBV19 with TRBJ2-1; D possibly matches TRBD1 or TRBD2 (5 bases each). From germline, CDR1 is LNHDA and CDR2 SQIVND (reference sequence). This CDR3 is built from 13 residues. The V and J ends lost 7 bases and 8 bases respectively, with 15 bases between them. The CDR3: CASNGRDVDEQFF. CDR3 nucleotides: TGTGCCAGTAACGGCAGGGACGTAGATGAGCAGTTCTTC.

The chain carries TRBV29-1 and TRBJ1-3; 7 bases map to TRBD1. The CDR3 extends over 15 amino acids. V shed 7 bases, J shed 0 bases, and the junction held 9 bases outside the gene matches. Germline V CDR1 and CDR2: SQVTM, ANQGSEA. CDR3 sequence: CSARTGTDSGNTIYF. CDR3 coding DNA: TGCAGCGCCAGGACAGGAACAGACTCTGGAAACACCATATATTTT.

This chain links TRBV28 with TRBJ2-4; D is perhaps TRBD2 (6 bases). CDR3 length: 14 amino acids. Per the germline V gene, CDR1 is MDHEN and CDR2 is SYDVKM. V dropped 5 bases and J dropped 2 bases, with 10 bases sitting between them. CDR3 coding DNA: TGTGCCAGCAGTGAGGGAGGCCCCAAAAACATTCAGTACTTC. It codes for CASSEGGPKNIQYF.

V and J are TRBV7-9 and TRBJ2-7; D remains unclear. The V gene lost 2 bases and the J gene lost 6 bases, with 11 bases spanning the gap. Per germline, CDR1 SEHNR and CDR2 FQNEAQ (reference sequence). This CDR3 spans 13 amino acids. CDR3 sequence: CASSLSVRTEQYF. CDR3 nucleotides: TGTGCCAGCAGCTTATCGGTGAGGACCGAGCAGTACTTC. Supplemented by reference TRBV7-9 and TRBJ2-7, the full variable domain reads DTGVSQNPRHKITKRGQNVTFRCDPISEHNRLYWYRQTLGQGPEFLTYFQNEAQLEKSRLLSDRFSAERPKGSFSTLEIQRTEQGDSAMYLCASSLSVRTEQYFGPGTRLTVT.

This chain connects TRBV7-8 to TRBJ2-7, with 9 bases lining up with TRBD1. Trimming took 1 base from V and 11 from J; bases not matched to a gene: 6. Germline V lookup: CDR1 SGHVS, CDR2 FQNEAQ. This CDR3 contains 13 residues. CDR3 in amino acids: CASSLEDRGREYF. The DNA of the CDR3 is TGTGCCAGCAGCTTAGAGGACAGGGGTAGGGAGTACTTC.

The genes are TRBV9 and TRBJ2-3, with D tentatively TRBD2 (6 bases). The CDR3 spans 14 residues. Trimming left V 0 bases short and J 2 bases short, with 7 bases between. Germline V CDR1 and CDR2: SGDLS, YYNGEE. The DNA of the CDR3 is TGTGCCAGCAGCGTAGGGACTACCACAGATACGCAGTATTTT. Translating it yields CASSVGTTTDTQYF.

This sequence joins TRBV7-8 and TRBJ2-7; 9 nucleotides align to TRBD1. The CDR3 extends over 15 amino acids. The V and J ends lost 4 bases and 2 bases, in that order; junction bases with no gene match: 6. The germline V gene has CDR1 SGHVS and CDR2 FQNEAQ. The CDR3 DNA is TGTGCCAGCAGCTCGGGACAGGGTACCCCCTACGAGCAGTACTTC. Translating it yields CASSSGQGTPYEQYF.

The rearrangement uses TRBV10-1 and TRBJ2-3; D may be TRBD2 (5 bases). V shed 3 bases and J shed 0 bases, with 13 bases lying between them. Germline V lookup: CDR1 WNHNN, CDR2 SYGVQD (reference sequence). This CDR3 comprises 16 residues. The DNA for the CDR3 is TGCGCCAGCAGTGATTCCCTCGGGGTTAGCACAGATACGCAGTATTTT. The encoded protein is CASSDSLGVSTDTQYF.

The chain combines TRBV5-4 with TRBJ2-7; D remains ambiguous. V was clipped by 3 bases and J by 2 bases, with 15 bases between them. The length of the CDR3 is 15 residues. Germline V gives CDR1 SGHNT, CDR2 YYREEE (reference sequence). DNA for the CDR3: TGTGCCAGCAGCTCGGCTCTCCCCGCGGCCTACGAGCAGTACTTC. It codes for CASSSALPAAYEQYF. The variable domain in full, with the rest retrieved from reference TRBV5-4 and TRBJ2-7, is ETGVTQSPTHLIKTRGQQVTLRCSSQSGHNTVSWYQQALGQGPQFIFQYYREEENGRGNFPPRFSGLQFPNYSSELNVNALELDDSALYLCASSSALPAAYEQYFGPGTRLTVT.

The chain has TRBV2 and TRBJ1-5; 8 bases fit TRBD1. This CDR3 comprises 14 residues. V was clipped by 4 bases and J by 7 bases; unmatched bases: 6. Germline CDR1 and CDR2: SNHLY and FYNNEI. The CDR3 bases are TGTGCCAGCAGTGTGGACAGGGTATGGCAGCCCCAGCATTTT. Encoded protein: CASSVDRVWQPQHF.

Here the CDR3 DNA reads TGTGCCAGCAGCCGGGGACTAGCGGGAGGCACAGATACGCAGTATTTT. Its translation: CASSRGLAGGTDTQYF. This chain joins TRBV14 and TRBJ2-3; 14 bases agree with TRBD2. Trimming cost V 4 bases and J 1 base; bases outside gene matches: 1. CDR3 length: 16 amino acids. The germline V gene encodes CDR1 SGHDN and CDR2 FVKESK.

The CDR3 DNA follows: TGCGCCAGCAGCTTGAGCGGGGGCCGCTCCTACGAGCAGTACTTC. This gives the protein CASSLSGGRSYEQYF. V gene TRBV4-3 combines with J gene TRBJ2-7; 8 positions match TRBD2. Germline assignment: CDR1 LGHNA and CDR2 YSLEER. The CDR3 is 15 amino acids. V was clipped by 5 bases and J by 0 bases; unmatched bases: 6.

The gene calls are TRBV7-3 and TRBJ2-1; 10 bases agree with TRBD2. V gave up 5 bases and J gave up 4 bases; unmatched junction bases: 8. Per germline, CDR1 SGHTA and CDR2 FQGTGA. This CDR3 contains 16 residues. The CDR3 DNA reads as TGTGCCAGCAGCCCAGATAGCGGGAGGATGTACAATGAGCAGTTCTTC. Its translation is CASSPDSGRMYNEQFF.

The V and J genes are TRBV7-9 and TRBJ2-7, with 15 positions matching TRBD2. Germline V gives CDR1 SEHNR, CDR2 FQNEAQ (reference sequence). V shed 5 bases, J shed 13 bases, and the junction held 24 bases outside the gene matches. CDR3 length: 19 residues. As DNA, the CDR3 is TGTGCCAGCAGCCCCCGTGGGGGACAGGGGACTAGCGGGAGGACCCAGACCTACTTC. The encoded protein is CASSPRGGQGTSGRTQTYF.

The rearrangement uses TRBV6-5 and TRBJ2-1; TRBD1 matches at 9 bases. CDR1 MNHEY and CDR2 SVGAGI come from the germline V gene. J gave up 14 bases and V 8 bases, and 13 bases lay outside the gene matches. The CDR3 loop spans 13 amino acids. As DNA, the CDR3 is TGTGCCAGCCAGCGGGGTGTCGGGACAGGGAAGTTCTTC. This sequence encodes CASQRGVGTGKFF.

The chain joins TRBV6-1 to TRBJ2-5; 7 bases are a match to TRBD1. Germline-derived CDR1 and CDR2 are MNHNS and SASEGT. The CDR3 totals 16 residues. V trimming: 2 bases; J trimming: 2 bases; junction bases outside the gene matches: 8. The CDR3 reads CASSEFHRGLQETQYF. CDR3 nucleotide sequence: TGTGCCAGCAGTGAATTCCACAGGGGTCTGCAAGAGACCCAGTACTTC.